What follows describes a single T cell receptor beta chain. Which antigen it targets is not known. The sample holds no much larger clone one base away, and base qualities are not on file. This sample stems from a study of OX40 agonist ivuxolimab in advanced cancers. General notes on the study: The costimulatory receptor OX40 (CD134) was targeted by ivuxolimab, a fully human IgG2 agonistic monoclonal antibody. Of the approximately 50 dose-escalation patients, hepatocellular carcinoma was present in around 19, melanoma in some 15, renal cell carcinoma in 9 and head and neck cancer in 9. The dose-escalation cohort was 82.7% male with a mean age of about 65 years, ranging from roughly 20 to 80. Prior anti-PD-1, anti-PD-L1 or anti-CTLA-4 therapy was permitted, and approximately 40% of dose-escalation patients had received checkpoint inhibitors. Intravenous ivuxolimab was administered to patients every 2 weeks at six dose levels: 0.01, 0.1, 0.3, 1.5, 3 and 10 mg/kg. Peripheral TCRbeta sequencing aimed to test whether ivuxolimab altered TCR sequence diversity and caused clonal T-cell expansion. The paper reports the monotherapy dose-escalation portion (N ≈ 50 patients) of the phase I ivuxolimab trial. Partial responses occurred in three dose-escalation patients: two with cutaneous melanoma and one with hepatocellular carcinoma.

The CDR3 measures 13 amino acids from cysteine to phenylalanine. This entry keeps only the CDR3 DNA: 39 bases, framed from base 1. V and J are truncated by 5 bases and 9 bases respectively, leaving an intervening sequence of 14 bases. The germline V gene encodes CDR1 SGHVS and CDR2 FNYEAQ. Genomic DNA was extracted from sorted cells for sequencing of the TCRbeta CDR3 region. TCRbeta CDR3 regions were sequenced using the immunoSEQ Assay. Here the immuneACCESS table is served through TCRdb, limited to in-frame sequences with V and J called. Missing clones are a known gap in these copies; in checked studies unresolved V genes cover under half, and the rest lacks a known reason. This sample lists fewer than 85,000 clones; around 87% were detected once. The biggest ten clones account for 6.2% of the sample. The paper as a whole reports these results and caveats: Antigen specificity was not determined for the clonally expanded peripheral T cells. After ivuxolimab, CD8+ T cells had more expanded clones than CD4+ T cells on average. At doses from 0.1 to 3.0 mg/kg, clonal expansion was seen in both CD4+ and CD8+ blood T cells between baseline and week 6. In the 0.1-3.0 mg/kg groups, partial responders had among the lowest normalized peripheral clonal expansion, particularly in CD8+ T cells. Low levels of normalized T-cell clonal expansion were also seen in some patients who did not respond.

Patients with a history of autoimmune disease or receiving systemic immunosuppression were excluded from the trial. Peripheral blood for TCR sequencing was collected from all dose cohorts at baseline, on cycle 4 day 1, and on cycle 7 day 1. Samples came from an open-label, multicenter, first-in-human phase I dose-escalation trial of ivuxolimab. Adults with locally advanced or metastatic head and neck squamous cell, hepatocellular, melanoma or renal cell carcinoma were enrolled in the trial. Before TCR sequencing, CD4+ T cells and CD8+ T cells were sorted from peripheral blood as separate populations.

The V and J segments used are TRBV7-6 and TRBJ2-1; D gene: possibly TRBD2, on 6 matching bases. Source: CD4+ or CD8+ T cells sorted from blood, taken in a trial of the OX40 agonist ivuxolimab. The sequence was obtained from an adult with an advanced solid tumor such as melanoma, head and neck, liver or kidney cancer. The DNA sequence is TGTGCCAGCAGCGACAACGTCGGGGGTGAGCAGTTCTTC. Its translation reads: CASSDNVGGEQFF.